One sample yielded the 19 T cell receptor beta chains listed below, sequenced in a study of CD8 T cells in Susac syndrome. Reverse transcription of roughly 0.5 to 1 ug RNA used random hexamers. Each CDR3 protein is one row after TCRdb ran MiXCR on the immunoSEQ multiplex PCR reads. The sample lists about 200,000 distinct CDR3 sequences, 95% seen once, with roughly 0.1% in the top ten. Sequencing was carried out using CD4+ T cells from PBMCs. These receptors were collected from a human donor in good health.

This clonotype was observed a single time. The chain recombines TRBV18 with TRBJ1-2; D is possibly TRBD1 (6 bases). The CDR3 extends over 14 amino acids. Germline CDR1 KGHSH, CDR2 LQKENI. Trimming cost V 3 bases and J 4 bases, with 12 bases left between them. Here the CDR3 DNA reads TGTGCCAGCTCACCTCAGACAGGAACCTATGGCTACACCTTC. Protein product: CASSPQTGTYGYTF.

The J gene is TRBJ1-2, the V gene TRBV3-1; no reliable D call. V lost 2 bases, J lost 5 bases, and 3 bases lay in between. The CDR3 loop spans 11 amino acids. Germline V gene lookup returns CDR1 LGHDT and CDR2 YNNKEL (reference sequence). CDR3 in DNA: TGTGCCAGCAGCCAACTATATGGCTACACCTTC. Its protein product is CASSQLYGYTF.

The chain combines TRBV15 with TRBJ1-1; D is unresolved. Germline CDR1 reads LNHNV; CDR2 reads YYDKDF (reference sequence). This CDR3 is 14 amino acids long. V was shortened by 3 bases and J by 0 bases, with 8 bases between the two germline ends. CDR3 nucleotide sequence: TGTGCCACCAGCAGCGAACGGGTGAACACTGAAGCTTTCTTT. Translating it yields CATSSERVNTEAFF.

CDR3 residues: CASSLVWGSDEQYV. Here the CDR3 DNA reads TGCGCCAGCAGCTTGGTGTGGGGTAGCGACGAGCAGTACGTC. This chain joins TRBV5-1 and TRBJ2-7, with TRBD2 as a possible D gene (5 bases). This CDR3 spans 14 amino acids. In germline, CDR1 is SGHRS, CDR2 YFSETQ. V was clipped by 0 bases and J by 5 bases, with 12 bases between them.

This clonotype was seen a few times. This chain connects TRBV7-2 to TRBJ1-2; D is uncertain. The germline V gene encodes CDR1 SGHTA and CDR2 FQGNSA. CDR3 length: 12 amino acids. V was pared by 10 bases and J by 5 bases, with 14 bases between. CDR3 DNA sequence: TGTGCCACTTCGGCGGCAGGATATGGCTACACCTTC. Translating it yields CATSAAGYGYTF.

The rearrangement uses TRBV20-1 and TRBJ2-7; 7 bases align to TRBD1. V lost 6 bases, J lost 3 bases, and 8 bases stayed unmatched. Germline values: CDR1 DFQATT, CDR2 SNEGSKA (reference sequence). The length of the CDR3 is 13 residues. The CDR3 nucleotides read TGCAGTGCAATACAGGGGTCCCTCTACGAGCAGTACGTC. It codes for CSAIQGSLYEQYV.

J is TRBJ2-5 and V is TRBV6-2 or TRBV6-3; D is unclear. V was trimmed by 6 bases and J by 1 base, leaving 9 bases between them. From germline, CDR1 is MNHEY and CDR2 SVGEGT. The CDR3 is 13 amino acids. CDR3 bases: TGTGCCAGCAGCTGGAGCCCCCAAGAGACCCAGTACTTC. Its protein product is CASSWSPQETQYF.

The rearrangement joins TRBV3-1 to TRBJ2-7; a weak D match, TRBD1 (5 bases). The CDR3 sequence is 13 residues long. CDR1 and CDR2 from the germline V gene are LGHDT and YNNKEL (reference sequence). V shed 8 bases and J shed 9 bases, with 20 bases lying between them. The CDR3 here is CASGPRAEVRQYF. The CDR3 DNA reads as TGTGCCAGCGGGCCCAGGGCCGAAGTGAGGCAGTACTTC.

This rearrangement joins TRBV3-1 to TRBJ2-3; D possibly corresponds to TRBD1 (5 bases). This CDR3 spans 15 amino acids. The germline V and J ends were trimmed by 3 bases and 4 bases, with 14 bases remaining between them. Germline-derived CDR1 and CDR2 are LGHDT and YNNKEL (reference sequence). The CDR3 sequence: CASSQGLGVPDTQYF. CDR3 DNA: TGTGCCAGCAGCCAGGGGCTTGGGGTACCAGATACGCAGTATTTT.

Remarks on this clonotype: A junction boundary mismatches the germline segment, possibly from a read error. The chain recombines TRBV5-4 with TRBJ1-2; D is unresolved. The CDR3 is 11 amino acids. Germline V gene sequence: CDR1 SGHNT, CDR2 YYREEE (reference sequence). The CDR3 DNA reads as TGTGCCAGCAGCTTGGCCGGGAGGGCTCGCTTC. Its translation is CASSLAGRARF.

The gene calls are TRBV20-1 and TRBJ2-1, with 11 bases aligning to TRBD2. There are 13 residues in the CDR3. V shed 8 bases, J shed 4 bases, and the junction held 4 bases outside the gene matches. CDR1 and CDR2 from the germline V gene are DFQATT and SNEGSKA (reference sequence). CDR3 in DNA: TGCAGTTATACTAGCGGGAGTTACAATGAGCAGTTCTTC. This encodes CSYTSGSYNEQFF.

This chain joins TRBV10-3 and TRBJ1-5, with no clear D. The CDR3 contains 13 residues. Germline V gives CDR1 ENHRY, CDR2 SYGVKD. V was trimmed by 5 bases and J by 5 bases, leaving 10 bases between them. The CDR3 sequence is CAISPNLDQPQHF. CDR3 DNA sequence: TGTGCCATCAGTCCGAACCTCGATCAGCCCCAGCATTTT.

The table lists this clonotype with a count of one. The gene calls are TRBV2 and TRBJ2-5, with TRBD1 matching over 8 bases. The germline V gene has CDR1 SNHLY and CDR2 FYNNEI. The CDR3 is 14 residues long. V was pared by 1 base and J by 5 bases, with 3 bases of the junction left unmatched. The CDR3 here is CASSEGQGMETQYF. CDR3 in DNA: TGTGCCAGCAGTGAAGGACAGGGGATGGAGACCCAGTACTTC.

The chain combines TRBV12-3 or TRBV12-4 with TRBJ2-7; D not certain. V shed 5 bases and J shed 3 bases, with 14 bases lying between them. This CDR3 has 14 residues. CDR3 sequence (DNA): TGTGCCAGCAGTGAAGGGAAATTTGGCTACGAGCAGTACTTC. Amino acids: CASSEGKFGYEQYF.

The gene calls are TRBV2 and TRBJ1-6, with TRBD1 as a possible D gene (6 bases). CDR1 is SNHLY, CDR2 FYNNEI, per germline. Trimming stripped 7 bases from V and 5 bases from J, with 18 bases between. CDR3 length: 16 amino acids. The CDR3 nucleotides read TGTGCCAGCAAGGGTGTTCGGGGGGGCGATAATTCACCCCTCCACTTT. It is translated as CASKGVRGGDNSPLHF. The full variable domain, rest sourced from reference TRBV2 and TRBJ1-6, is EPEVTQTPSHQVTQMGQEVILRCVPISNHLYFYWYRQILGQKVEFLVSFYNNEISEKSEIFDDQFSVERPDGSNFTLKIRSTKLEDSAMYFCASKGVRGGDNSPLHFGNGTRLTVT.

This chain joins TRBV6-2 or TRBV6-3 and TRBJ1-6; D not certain. The CDR3 sequence is 12 residues long. Deletions cut 0 bases from V and 12 bases from J, with 6 bases between. Germline loops: CDR1 MNHEY, CDR2 SVGEGT. The CDR3 DNA is TGTGCCAGCAGTTACTCACCAAGACCCCTCCACTTT. As protein: CASSYSPRPLHF.

CDR3 region: CASSFLRDNYGYTF. The CDR3 DNA sequence: TGTGCCAGCAGTTTCCTCCGGGACAACTATGGCTACACCTTC. The rearrangement links TRBV27 to TRBJ1-2, with D possibly being TRBD1 (5 bases). The CDR3 spans 14 residues. Looked up from germline, CDR1 is MNHEY and CDR2 is SMNVEV (reference sequence). The V end lost 3 bases, the J end lost 2 bases, and 10 bases lay between the germline ends.

This chain uses TRBV12-3 or TRBV12-4 with TRBJ1-1, with a weak D call TRBD1 (5 bases). The CDR3 is 14 amino acids. Trimming took off 5 bases at V and 6 bases at J, with 16 bases between the two ends. The CDR3 DNA is TGTGCCAGCAGTCGGGACGGCGGCGGGGCTGAAGCTTTCTTT. Residues: CASSRDGGGAEAFF.

V is TRBV20-1 and J is TRBJ1-1; D unclear. The V and J ends lost 3 bases and 5 bases respectively, with 19 bases between them. CDR1 and CDR2 (germline): DFQATT, SNEGSKA (reference sequence). This CDR3 is built from 15 residues. The CDR3 DNA follows: TGCAGTGCTAGCAGAGGGTCCGAGCGAGGTACTGAAGCTTTCTTT. Residues: CSASRGSERGTEAFF.